There are many counts of the clone carrying this TCR beta chain. Its antigen is still unknown. In the authors' methods: The authors used CDR3 differences across clinicopathological groups to build a distant-metastasis classifier for papillary thyroid cancer. TCRdb reprocessed the PCR reads using MiXCR. None of the V and J calls come from the authors' own analysis; TCRdb made them. Of tens of thousands of clones listed, roughly 14% are singletons. This specimen comes from a study of metastatic and nonmetastatic thyroid tumors. The CDR3 extends over 9 amino acids. Germline assignment: CDR1 MNHNS and CDR2 SASEGT. V was trimmed by 9 bases and J by 4 bases, leaving 3 bases between them. No patient had received any treatment before thyroid surgery. Study-wide results and caveats: Within blood and tumor, benign nodules reportedly had significantly lower TCR beta diversity than malignant thyroid tumors did.

The clonotype comes from a female donor with papillary thyroid cancer or a benign thyroid nodule (not recorded which). Some clones in this sample may be carry-over from other donors' samples. The V and J genes are TRBV6-1 and TRBJ2-5; D not resolved. Sequencing was done on a sample of blood. The CDR3 nucleotides are TGTGCCAGTGCAGAGACCCAGTACTTC. Its translation: CASAETQYF.